The 12 T cell receptor beta chains in this list originate from one sample, sequenced in a study of blood T cells in healthy people across ages. A second PCR, run for about 7 to 11 cycles, used a sample-barcoded 5' primer plus a J-beta primer mix. MiXCR was run by TCRdb on the 5' RACE reads, yielding one entry per CDR3 protein. The table records hundreds of thousands of distinct CDR3 sequences, about 30% of them present only once. Input material: blood. The receptors were gathered from a woman aged 80 or older in good health.

A few counts support this clonotype. The genes are TRBV20-1 and TRBJ1-4; D possibly corresponds to TRBD1 (6 bases). The CDR3 is 13 amino acids. Germline V lookup: CDR1 DFQATT, CDR2 SNEGSKA (reference sequence). Trimming pared 6 bases from V and 0 bases from J, leaving 8 bases between. The CDR3 loop reads CSAQGTTNEKLFF. The CDR3 nucleotides read TGCAGTGCGCAGGGGACAACTAATGAAAAACTGTTTTTT.

This sequence joins TRBV5-1 and TRBJ1-6; D perhaps matches TRBD1 (5 bases). The germline V and J ends were trimmed by 5 bases and 5 bases, with 8 bases remaining between them. This CDR3 has 13 residues. Germline assignment: CDR1 SGHRS and CDR2 YFSETQ. The chain's CDR3 is CASRGVDNSPLHF. Written as DNA, the CDR3 is TGCGCCAGCAGGGGGGTGGATAATTCACCCCTCCACTTT.

For this clonotype: One end of the junction is discordant with germline, which a read error may explain. The chain recombines TRBV20-1 with TRBJ2-7; maybe TRBD1 (5 bases). The CDR3 extends over 11 amino acids. The germline V gene has CDR1 DFQATT and CDR2 SNEGSKA (reference sequence). CDR3 nucleotide sequence: TGCAGTTCTAGGGCAGGGTACGAGCAGTACTTC. Its translation: CSSRAGYEQYF.

This clonotype was observed many times. The chain carries TRBV7-4 and TRBJ2-3; the D gene is possibly TRBD2 (5 bases). Germline V gene sequence: CDR1 SGHVT, CDR2 SQSDAQ. The CDR3 runs 13 residues. The V end lost 5 bases, the J end lost 6 bases, and 12 bases lay between the germline ends. CDR3 region: CASSAGIRDTQYF. DNA of the CDR3: TGTGCCAGCAGCGCCGGGATTCGGGATACGCAGTATTTT.

This chain connects TRBV28 to TRBJ2-1, with a tentative D call TRBD2 (5 bases). The CDR3 is made up of 12 amino acids. Trimming took off 5 bases at V and 9 bases at J, with 11 bases between the two ends. Per the germline V gene, CDR1 is MDHEN and CDR2 is SYDVKM. The CDR3 DNA reads TGTGCCAGCAGTCCCCGGGATCCTGAGCAGTTCTTC. Translated: CASSPRDPEQFF.

Only a few counts were recorded for this clonotype. A read error may explain this, as a much larger clone is one base away. This rearrangement joins TRBV5-6 to TRBJ2-1; D not resolved. Near its end, the DNA agrees better with TRBJ2-7, so the J call may be wrong. Per the germline V gene, CDR1 is SGHDT and CDR2 is YYEEEE. This CDR3 is built from 12 residues. This CDR3 reads CASSKLYNEQYF. DNA of the CDR3: TGTGCCAGCAGCAAGCTCTACAATGAGCAGTACTTC.

The V gene is TRBV18, the J gene TRBJ2-2; TRBD2 is a possible D gene (6 bases). V gave up 3 bases and J gave up 3 bases, with 14 bases separating them. Germline CDR1 reads KGHSH; CDR2 reads LQKENI. The CDR3 is 16 residues long. CDR3 loop: CASSPRRGGDTGELFF. CDR3 nucleotides: TGTGCCAGCTCACCCCGACGGGGAGGTGACACCGGGGAGCTGTTTTTT.

In regard to this clonotype: A read error may explain this, as a much larger clone is one base away. The chain links TRBV12-3 or TRBV12-4 to TRBJ1-1, with D perhaps TRBD1 (5 bases). V was trimmed by 8 bases and J by 5 bases, leaving 15 bases between them. There are 13 residues in the CDR3. CDR3 region: CASCMGVDTEAFF. CDR3 coding DNA: TGTGCCAGCTGCATGGGGGTAGATACTGAAGCTTTCTTT.

This clonotype was observed many times. This rearrangement joins TRBV7-8 to TRBJ2-1; 9 bases fit TRBD2. The germline CDR1 and CDR2 sequences are SGHVS and FQNEAQ. V was clipped by 1 base and J by 1 base; unmatched bases: 8. The CDR3 extends over 18 amino acids. The CDR3 DNA sequence: TGTGCCAGCAGCTTAGAGGGGTGGAGCGGGGGGTCCTACAATGAGCAGTTCTTC. It codes for CASSLEGWSGGSYNEQFF.

The rearrangement links TRBV12-3 or TRBV12-4 to TRBJ2-5, with D unresolved. Between the trimmed V and J ends, which lost 7 bases and 2 bases, there was a span of 11 bases. This CDR3 region has 13 residues. CDR3 nucleotides: TGTGCCAGCAAGCCCGGTTCTCAAGAGACCCAGTACTTC. This translates into CASKPGSQETQYF.

This clonotype has just a few counts. The chain is built from TRBV7-9 and TRBJ2-7; TRBD2 matches 15 bases. The germline V gene encodes CDR1 SEHNR and CDR2 FQNEAQ (reference sequence). After removal of 1 base from V and 0 bases from J, the junction contained 7 bases not matched to a gene. The CDR3 runs 19 residues. CDR3 residues: CASSLERGTSGGFSYEQYF. CDR3 DNA sequence: TGTGCCAGCAGCTTAGAGCGGGGGACTAGCGGGGGGTTCTCCTACGAGCAGTACTTC.

This clonotype occurred many times. The chain recombines TRBV6-6 with TRBJ2-5; 13 bases align to TRBD2. This CDR3 comprises 16 residues. Germline CDR1 reads MNHNY; CDR2 reads SVGAGI (reference sequence). V dropped 6 bases and J dropped 1; count of bases not matched to a gene: 5. CDR3 nucleotides: TGTGCCAGCAGGAGACTAGCGGGGGGTATCCAAGAGACCCAGTACTTC. As protein: CASRRLAGGIQETQYF.